This T cell receptor beta chain is drawn from a study of identical twins. Germline CDR1 MNHNS, CDR2 SASEGT. The CDR3 contains 14 residues. With 2 bases removed from V and 1 base from J, the gap between germline ends came to 5 bases. TCRdb redid the calling of the 5' RACE reads with MiXCR, one entry per CDR3 protein. The sample consists of some 500,000 distinct CDR3 sequences, roughly an eighth of them appearing once. This clonotype was seen a handful of times. The antigen is unknown. Broader study findings: Excess twin sharing in beta out-of-frame sequences was weaker. Cord blood beta clonotypes present at high abundance carried fewer insertions; no such pattern appeared in memory repertoires.

The sample also formed part of further work on yellow fever vaccine responses in identical twins.

This receptor was identified in a woman aged 18-29 years in good health. This chain links TRBV6-1 with TRBJ2-2; D not resolved. Sequenced: CD4+ T cells sorted from blood. CDR3 in amino acids: CASSELLNTGELFF. The CDR3, as DNA: TGTGCCAGCAGTGAACTGCTGAACACCGGGGAGCTGTTTTTT.